Each of the 2 T cell receptor beta chains below was sequenced from the same sample in a study of shared clonotypes between healthy human individuals (dated by TCRdb to about 2020). Receptor amplification or capture employed the immunoSEQ multiplex PCR assay. TCRdb's version of the immuneACCESS table is confined to in-frame rearrangements and falls short of the full clone set. An unresolved V gene accounts for under half of the shortfall where checked; the remainder is of unknown origin. The sample records some 2,500,000 clones, over 85% of which are singletons. In total, the top ten clones hold 0.36% of the sample. Specimen: naive CD4+ T cells from PBMCs. Reading the label with the study, this specimen's cell subset or site is: CD45RA+ positively selected. These receptors all stem from a man between 18 and 35 years old in good health. Some clones in this sample may be carry-over from other donors' samples.

This rearrangement joins TRBV10-3 to TRBJ2-1; the match to TRBD1 covers 12 bases. Germline-derived CDR1 and CDR2 are ENHRY and SYGVKD. V dropped 1 base and J dropped 6; count of bases not matched to a gene: 7. The CDR3 sequence is 17 residues long. DNA for the CDR3: TGTGCCATCAGTGAGTTCGGGACAGGGGGCGCGCTCAATGAGCAGTTCTTC. Its translation is CAISEFGTGGALNEQFF.

The chain recombines TRBV19 with TRBJ1-2; D gene uncertain. V lost 5 bases and J 4 bases, leaving 14 bases between the germline ends. The germline gives CDR1 LNHDA, CDR2 SQIVND (reference sequence). This CDR3 is 14 amino acids long. The CDR3 protein is CASSPGLTLYGYTF. In DNA, the CDR3 is TGTGCCAGTAGTCCCGGTTTGACCCTCTATGGCTACACCTTC.